This T cell receptor beta chain stems from a study of OX40 agonist ivuxolimab in advanced cancers. Trimming took 6 bases from V and 5 from J, leaving 17 bases between them. The CDR3 runs to 13 residues. Germline V gene lookup returns CDR1 SQVTM and CDR2 ANQGSEA. Remarks on this clone: Its specificity is not known.

Overall study findings and caveats: Expanded peripheral T-cell antigen specificity went undetermined.

Method: immunoSEQ multiplex PCR; TCRdb's copy keeps in-frame clones and lacks some. The table lists under 85,000 clones, nearly 95% of them singletons. The sample in question was CD4+ or CD8+ T cells sorted from blood, obtained in a trial of the OX40 agonist ivuxolimab. The chain has TRBV29-1 and TRBJ2-7, with TRBD2 as a possible D gene (5 bases). The clonotype comes from an adult with an advanced solid tumor such as melanoma, head and neck, liver or kidney cancer. In DNA, the CDR3 is TGCAGCGTAAGAGGCGGCCCGAGGGACGAGCAGTACTTC. It translates to CSVRGGPRDEQYF.